Listed here are 21 T cell receptor beta chains from one sample, sequenced in a study of breast tumors, draining lymph nodes, adjacent tissues. Samples came from axillary lymph nodes draining the breast cancer. TCRdb re-analysed the multiplex PCR reads in MiXCR, keeping a single row per CDR3 protein. In the table there are 70,000 to 85,000 distinct CDR3 sequences, about 21% of which are singletons. The sequenced sample consisted of axillary lymph node tissue. These receptors all come from a female donor with breast cancer. Some clones in this sample may be carry-over from other donors' samples.

This clonotype was counted ten times or more. The V gene is TRBV4-2, the J gene TRBJ1-2, with 9 bases lining up with TRBD1. CDR1 is LGHNA, CDR2 YNFKEQ, per germline. This CDR3 contains 15 residues. V was pared by 4 bases and J by 5 bases, with 8 bases of the junction left unmatched. The CDR3 loop is CASSREQGARYGYTF. As DNA, the CDR3 is TGTGCCAGCAGCCGAGAACAGGGGGCGAGGTATGGCTACACCTTC.

This clonotype was counted a few times. This clone may be a read error of a much larger clone one base away. The chain uses TRBV4-3 and TRBJ2-3; possibly TRBD1 for D (5 bases). V was cut by 1 base and J by 1 base, with 15 bases left in between. The CDR3 is made up of 17 amino acids. Germline V gene sequence: CDR1 LGHNA, CDR2 YSLEER. The CDR3 loop reads CASSQGCAGSGTDTQYF. Here the CDR3 DNA reads TGCGCCAGCAGCCAAGGTTGTGCAGGGTCTGGCACAGATACGCAGTATTTT.

This clonotype was detected ten times or more. One end of the junction does not line up with germline, which may come from a read error. The rearrangement links TRBV7-2 to TRBJ2-3; D possibly corresponds to TRBD2 (6 bases). Germline values: CDR1 SGHTA, CDR2 FQGNSA. The length of the CDR3 is 14 residues. The CDR3, as DNA: TGTGCCAGCAGCGTAGCGGCCCACACAGATACGCAGTATTTT. Residues: CASSVAAHTDTQYF.

This clonotype was seen ten or more times. The chain combines TRBV20-1 with TRBJ2-3, with 10 bases identical to TRBD2. J gave up 4 bases and V 1 base, and 11 bases lay outside the gene matches. Germline CDR1 DFQATT, CDR2 SNEGSKA (reference sequence). This CDR3 contains 17 residues. CDR3 DNA sequence: TGCAGTGCTAGAGGGGTAGCGGGAGGCCGCAGGTCAGATACGCAGTATTTT. Its protein is CSARGVAGGRRSDTQYF.

In the case of this clonotype: An end of the junction differs from the germline gene, which may be a read error. V is TRBV11-2 and J is TRBJ2-2, with a possible D match to TRBD2 (6 bases). Germline V lookup: CDR1 SGHAT, CDR2 FQNNGV. The CDR3 totals 14 residues. The CDR3 nucleotides read TGTGCCAGCAGCTTATTTCAGAATACCGGGGGGCTGTTTTTT. This encodes CASSLFQNTGGLFF.

Notes on this clonotype: A much bigger clone sits one base away, suggesting this may be a read error. The rearrangement joins TRBV11-3 to TRBJ2-1; a weak D match, TRBD1 (6 bases). This CDR3 contains 15 residues. CDR1 is SGHNT and CDR2 is YENEEA in the germline V gene. The V end lost 7 bases, the J end lost 7 bases, and 20 bases lay between the germline ends. CDR3 bases: TGTGCCAGCACCAAGGGCGGTCGACAGGATAATGAGCAGTTCTTC. It translates to CASTKGGRQDNEQFF. The full variable domain, in which reference TRBV11-3 and TRBJ2-1 provide the parts outside the CDR3, is EAGVVQSPRYKIIEKKQPVAFWCNPISGHNTLYWYLQNLGQGPELLIRYENEEAVDDSQLPKDRFSAERLKGVDSTLKIQPAELGDSAVYLCASTKGGRQDNEQFFGPGTRLTVL.

The J gene is TRBJ2-3, the V gene TRBV12-3 or TRBV12-4, with 7 positions matching TRBD2. This CDR3 is built from 15 residues. The ends lost 0 bases at V and 5 bases at J; junction bases unmatched: 5. CDR3 sequence (DNA): TGTGCCAGCAGTTTAGCGGGAGGGCCCGTAGATACGCAGTATTTT. Amino acid sequence: CASSLAGGPVDTQYF.

This clonotype has at least ten counts. The CDR3 protein is CASSQDRSYEQYF. The CDR3 bases are TGCGCCAGCAGCCAAGATAGGTCCTACGAGCAGTACTTC. This rearrangement joins TRBV4-1 to TRBJ2-7; D is undetermined. The CDR3 has 13 amino acids. Germline CDR1 is MGHRA and CDR2 is YSYEKL. With 0 bases removed from V and 1 base from J, the gap between germline ends came to 4 bases.

This clonotype showed up many times. The chain combines TRBV29-1 with TRBJ2-2; D unclear. Per the germline V gene, CDR1 is SQVTM and CDR2 is ANQGSEA. V lost 5 bases and J lost 1, with 5 bases in between. This CDR3 has 12 amino acids. CDR3 residues: CSVSRNTGELFF. The CDR3, as DNA: TGCAGCGTTAGCCGGAACACCGGGGAGCTGTTTTTT.

The chain recombines TRBV7-2 with TRBJ1-1; D is undetermined. This CDR3 spans 13 amino acids. The V gene's germline CDR1 is SGHTA and CDR2 FQGNSA. The ends were cut back, 1 base at V and 2 bases at J, with 5 bases in the middle. The CDR3 protein is CASSLGFNTEAFF. As DNA, the CDR3 is TGTGCCAGCAGCTTAGGTTTCAACACTGAAGCTTTCTTT.

This clonotype has at least ten counts. This chain joins TRBV7-3 and TRBJ2-3; 8 nucleotides line up with TRBD1. There are 16 residues in the CDR3. The V gene end was trimmed by 3 bases and the J gene end by 0 bases; junction bases not matched to a gene: 5. CDR1 and CDR2 (germline): SGHTA, FQGTGA. DNA of the CDR3: TGTGCCAGCAGCTTCCGCGGGACAGGTAGCACAGATACGCAGTATTTT. It codes for CASSFRGTGSTDTQYF. Based on the CDR3 plus reference TRBV7-3 and TRBJ2-3, the full variable domain is GAGVSQTPSNKVTEKGKYVELRCDPISGHTALYWYRQSLGQGPEFLIYFQGTGAADDSGLPNDRFFAVRPEGSVSTLKIQRTERGDSAVYLCASSFRGTGSTDTQYFGPGTRLTVL.

The rearrangement joins TRBV5-5 to TRBJ2-1; TRBD2 might be the D (6 bases). Looked up from germline, CDR1 is SGHKS and CDR2 is YYEKEE (reference sequence). With 1 base removed from V and 9 bases from J, the gap between germline ends came to 11 bases. The CDR3 runs to 13 residues. CDR3 loop: CASSLKGRGEQFF. The CDR3 DNA is TGTGCCAGCAGCTTGAAGGGGCGGGGTGAGCAGTTCTTC.

In regard to this clonotype: The germline gene is not matched at one end of the junction; a read error may be the cause. V gene TRBV20-1 combines with J gene TRBJ2-7; no clear D gene. The germline gives CDR1 DFQATT, CDR2 SNEGSKA (reference sequence). The CDR3 extends over 13 amino acids. The CDR3, as DNA: TGCAGTGCTAGCTCCAGAAATGGTTACGAGCGGTACTTC. It is translated as CSASSRNGYERYF.

The sample holds many counts of this clonotype. V gene TRBV2 combines with J gene TRBJ2-2; D uncertain. From germline, CDR1 is SNHLY and CDR2 FYNNEI. This CDR3 contains 16 residues. Trimming stripped 4 bases from V and 8 bases from J, with 20 bases between. CDR3 sequence: CASSADQRPSAGELFF. CDR3 nucleotides: TGTGCCAGCAGTGCTGACCAGCGCCCCTCTGCGGGGGAGCTGTTTTTT. The variable domain in full, with the rest retrieved from reference TRBV2 and TRBJ2-2, is EPEVTQTPSHQVTQMGQEVILRCVPISNHLYFYWYRQILGQKVEFLVSFYNNEISEKSEIFDDQFSVERPDGSNFTLKIRSTKLEDSAMYFCASSADQRPSAGELFFGEGSRLTVL.

The chain is built from TRBV4-2 and TRBJ1-6; weak D call: TRBD1 (5 bases). V was trimmed by 8 bases and J by 7 bases, leaving 18 bases between them. This CDR3 region has 15 residues. CDR1 LGHNA and CDR2 YNFKEQ come from the germline V gene. The CDR3 here is CASGASGRTNSPLHF. CDR3 DNA sequence: TGTGCCAGCGGGGCTAGCGGGAGGACGAATTCACCCCTCCACTTT.

There are many counts of this clonotype. The genes are TRBV2 and TRBJ2-7; 10 nucleotides match TRBD2. CDR3 length equals 15 residues. Unmatched junction bases numbered 10, after V lost 6 bases and J lost 5 bases. Germline lookup yields CDR1 SNHLY and CDR2 FYNNEI. CDR3 coding DNA: TGTGCCAGCAGGGAAAGGACTAGCGGAGCCAACGAGCAGTACTTC. Translation gives CASRERTSGANEQYF. Filled out from reference TRBV2 and TRBJ2-7, the complete variable domain reads EPEVTQTPSHQVTQMGQEVILRCVPISNHLYFYWYRQILGQKVEFLVSFYNNEISEKSEIFDDQFSVERPDGSNFTLKIRSTKLEDSAMYFCASRERTSGANEQYFGPGTRLTVT.

This clonotype was picked up many times. This sequence joins TRBV25-1 and TRBJ2-3; 9 positions match TRBD1. V was pared by 3 bases and J by 2 bases, with 6 bases of the junction left unmatched. Germline values: CDR1 MGHDK, CDR2 SYGVNS. There are 16 residues in the CDR3. In DNA, the CDR3 is TGTGCCAGCAGTGACTCGGGACAGGGAACCACAGATACGCAGTATTTT. Translated, it gives CASSDSGQGTTDTQYF.

This chain joins TRBV24-1 and TRBJ2-1; TRBD2 aligns across 7 bases. CDR3 length equals 18 residues. In germline, CDR1 is KGHDR, CDR2 SFDVKD. V was pared by 4 bases and J by 6 bases, with 17 bases of the junction left unmatched. CDR3 DNA sequence: TGTGCCACCAGTGAGGGAGGACTAGTGGGAGGGCGCCCCAATGAGCAGTTCTTC. This sequence encodes CATSEGGLVGGRPNEQFF.

This sequence joins TRBV9 and TRBJ2-5; perhaps D is TRBD1 or TRBD2 (5 bases each). CDR3 length equals 14 residues. Germline V CDR1 and CDR2: SGDLS, YYNGEE. V shed 0 bases and J shed 5 bases, with 11 bases lying between them. The CDR3: CASSVDSGTETQYF. The CDR3 region has the DNA TGTGCCAGCAGCGTAGATTCAGGGACGGAGACCCAGTACTTC. The full variable domain, rest sourced from reference TRBV9 and TRBJ2-5, is DSGVTQTPKHLITATGQRVTLRCSPRSGDLSVYWYQQSLDQGLQFLIQYYNGEERAKGNILERFSAQQFPDLHSELNLSSLELGDSALYFCASSVDSGTETQYFGPGTRLLVL.

This clonotype came up many times. The chain has TRBV10-3 and TRBJ2-7, with D possibly TRBD2 on 6 matching bases. Germline assignment: CDR1 ENHRY and CDR2 SYGVKD. V gave up 6 bases and J gave up 2 bases, with 8 bases separating them. The CDR3 runs 12 residues. The CDR3 bases are TGTGCCATCAGCGCTAGCGCCTACGAGCAGTACTTC. Its protein product is CAISASAYEQYF.

In this sample, this clonotype turned up many times. The chain is built from TRBV20-1 and TRBJ2-3; TRBD2 matches 11 bases. CDR3 length: 14 amino acids. The V and J ends lost 5 bases and 4 bases, in that order; junction bases with no gene match: 5. Germline CDR1 and CDR2: DFQATT and SNEGSKA (reference sequence). The DNA of the CDR3 is TGCAGTGCTCAAACTAGCGGGAGTGCAGATACGCAGTATTTT. Protein sequence: CSAQTSGSADTQYF.